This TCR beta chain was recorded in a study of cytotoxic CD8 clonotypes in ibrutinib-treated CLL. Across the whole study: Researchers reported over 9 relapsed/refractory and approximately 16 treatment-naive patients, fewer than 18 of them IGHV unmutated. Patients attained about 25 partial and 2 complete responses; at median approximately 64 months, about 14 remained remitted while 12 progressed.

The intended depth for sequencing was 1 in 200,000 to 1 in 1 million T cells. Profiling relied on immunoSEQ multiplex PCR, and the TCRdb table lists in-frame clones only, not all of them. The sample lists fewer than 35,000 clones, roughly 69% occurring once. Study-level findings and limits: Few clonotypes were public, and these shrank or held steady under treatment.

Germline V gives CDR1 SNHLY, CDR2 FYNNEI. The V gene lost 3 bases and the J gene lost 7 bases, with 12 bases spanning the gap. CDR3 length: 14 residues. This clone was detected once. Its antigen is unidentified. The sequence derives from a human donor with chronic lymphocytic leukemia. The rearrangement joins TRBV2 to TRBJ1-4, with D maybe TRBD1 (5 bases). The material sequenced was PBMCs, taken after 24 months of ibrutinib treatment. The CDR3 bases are TGTGCCAGCAGTGACCCCAGGGTACGTGAAAAACTGTTTTTT. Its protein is CASSDPRVREKLFF.